This paragraph reports one T cell receptor (beta chain). This clonotype has at least ten counts. Its antigen remains undetermined. No clone much larger than this one lies a single base away; base qualities are absent. Stable Graves' hyperthyroidism was defined as no progression to ophthalmopathy during 18 months of follow-up. Hyperthyroidism patients were aged 18 to 65 years and newly diagnosed, with disease duration of less than 2 months. Any patient with an uncontrolled infection, another autoimmune disease, pregnancy or lactation was excluded. Diagnoses were established on the basis of clinical symptoms, serum thyroxine and TRAb, thyroid ultrasound, and orbital computed tomography. PBMCs were separated from about 10 ml of fresh peripheral blood using Ficoll-Paque density gradient centrifugation. Total RNA was extracted with Trizol reagent, and quality was checked on an Agilent 2100 Bioanalyzer.

The TCR beta CDR3 regions were amplified from the RNA transcripts. For the first round of RT-PCR on the TCR CDR3, the HTBI primer set was used together with the Qiagen OneStep RT-PCR kit. A second multiplex PCR round built the libraries, followed by size selection and purification. The libraries were sequenced on an Illumina HiSeq2000 using paired-end 100 bp reads. The authors' analysis ran thus. SOAPnuke was used to process the raw data, throwing out any read that contained adapters or uncalled bases, had a mean Phred below 15, or lacked an exact constant-primer or identifier match. High-quality paired reads were merged using COPE v1.2.5, and each unique nucleotide sequence was defined as a clonotype. MiTCR v1.1 was used to align clonotypes to the IMGT TRBV, TRBD and TRBJ reference segments. The analysis included only V-J combinations with a frequency above 0.0001, which together covered 99% to 99.2% of the repertoires. A TCS score was defined as the ratio between F50 (clonal expansion) and ExV (chaos), using BLOSUM62-based TCRdist between CDR3 peptides within each V-J. Welch's t-statistics and random forest reduced 500 to 550 V-J features to 13, which were used in a naive Bayes classifier (R e1071). The public sequencing data were trimmed at Q25 with fastp and processed into clonotypes with MiXCR by TCRdb, which kept only in-frame beta chains. Rows are combined by CDR3 protein, so each entry shows the most common genes and DNA. It is TCRdb's table, rather than the study itself, that gives the V and J calls and clone size. The sample has a few hundred thousand distinct CDR3 sequences on record, 15% to 19% of them singletons. The ten largest clonotypes hold roughly 6.6% of the sample.

CDR1 KGHSH and CDR2 LQKENI were looked up in the germline V gene. V is reduced by 3 bases and J by 8 bases, leaving a spacing of 19 bases between them. Taken from cysteine to phenylalanine, the CDR3 has 16 residues. Only the CDR3 region is kept as DNA, spanning 48 bases read in frame from base 1. This specimen comes from a study of T cells in Graves' hyperthyroidism and ophthalmopathy (dated 2019 in TCRdb). A note on the overall study: Peripheral blood samples were taken at the time of initial diagnosis, prior to any treatment. TCR V-J signatures able to tell the groups apart were searched for in a discovery cohort of more than 90 patients, of whom 43 had Graves' ophthalmopathy and roughly 58 had stable Graves' hyperthyroidism. Whether ophthalmopathy could be predicted prospectively was tested in an independent validation cohort made up of 18 to 20 hyperthyroidism patients plus 17 patients who later progressed to ophthalmopathy. The 100 discovery patients were divided at random into training and test sets in a 7:3 ratio. The study also compared thyroid tissue and blood T-cell repertoires from 5 to 7 Graves' hyperthyroidism patients. Following sampling, methimazole starting at 30 mg daily was given to hyperthyroidism patients, and high-dose intravenous methylprednisolone was given to ophthalmopathy patients. TCR Vbeta CDR3 sequencing of roughly 140 peripheral blood samples (fewer than 45 ophthalmopathy, 75 to 80 hyperthyroidism and approximately 17 progressor patients) is reported in the paper.

The investigation overall reported the following: In cross-validation, a model built on a 13 V-J signature told ophthalmopathy apart from stable hyperthyroidism with 85% to 90% sensitivity and 81% to 82% specificity, and in testing the same model reached 80%/75%. Sample size was not statistically predetermined, and blinding of investigators to group allocation was not performed. During validation, the model predicted progression to ophthalmopathy a median of about 5.9 months ahead of onset, with 70.59% sensitivity and roughly 72% specificity. Most expanded thyroid clonotypes (frequency above 0.001) were also detected in blood, suggesting blood repertoires may reflect thyroid immune responses.

This sequence was found in a woman in her twenties or thirties with Graves' hyperthyroidism. Sample: blood. In this chain, TRBV18 is recombined with TRBJ1-4; tentative D gene TRBD1, with 6 bases matching. The nucleotides read TGTGCCAGCTCACCTCAACAGGGCCAGCGACCAGAAAAACTGTTTTTT. Translated, it gives CASSPQQGQRPEKLFF.